A single sample is the source of the 27 T cell receptor beta chains below, sequenced in a study of shared clonotypes between healthy human individuals. Clones were read by immunoSEQ multiplex PCR, and TCRdb kept only the in-frame ones, dropping some. Of about 960,000 clones listed, around three quarters are singletons. The specimen sequenced was memory CD4+ T cells sorted from blood. The subset: CD45RA-negative fraction. These receptors were taken from a man aged 18 to 29 in good health.

V gene TRBV18 combines with J gene TRBJ2-3, with 7 bases identical to TRBD2. Per germline, CDR1 KGHSH and CDR2 LQKENI. V lost 6 bases to trimming and J lost 1 base; unmatched junction nucleotides: 7. The CDR3 totals 15 residues. CDR3 nucleotide sequence: TGTGCCAGCTCGACCCGGCTAGCGGGCACAGATACGCAGTATTTT. Amino acid sequence: CASSTRLAGTDTQYF.

This chain joins TRBV5-1 and TRBJ2-3; D is uncertain. Germline V gene lookup returns CDR1 SGHRS and CDR2 YFSETQ. This CDR3 comprises 16 residues. The V gene lost 0 bases and the J gene lost 0 bases, with 11 bases spanning the gap. CDR3 sequence reads: CASSLGGFSSTDTQYF. For the CDR3, the DNA is TGCGCCAGCAGCTTGGGGGGATTCTCTAGCACAGATACGCAGTATTTT.

The chain is built from TRBV19 and TRBJ1-1; unclear D gene. V was pared by 3 bases and J by 3 bases, with 8 bases between. CDR1 is LNHDA, CDR2 SQIVND, per germline (reference sequence). The CDR3 has 13 residues. The DNA for the CDR3 is TGTGCCAGTAGTATTAGCACGTACACTGAAGCTTTCTTT. It is translated as CASSISTYTEAFF.

This clone was seen a few times. This rearrangement joins TRBV18 to TRBJ1-1; D unclear. CDR1 and CDR2 (germline): KGHSH, LQKENI. This CDR3 has 14 amino acids. V lost 5 bases and J lost 1, with 11 bases in between. In nucleotides, the CDR3 is TGTGCCAGCTCAGCACGACCTAAGAACACTGAAGCTTTCTTT. Residues: CASSARPKNTEAFF.

The rearrangement joins TRBV2 to TRBJ1-4; 9 nucleotides match TRBD1. The germline V gene has CDR1 SNHLY and CDR2 FYNNEI. The CDR3 is 15 residues long. Trimming removed 6 bases from V and 5 bases from J; junction bases left unmatched: 7. The CDR3 DNA reads as TGTGCCAGCAGGGGAGCCGGGACAGGGAATGAAAAACTGTTTTTT. Translating it yields CASRGAGTGNEKLFF.

The J gene is TRBJ2-7, the V gene TRBV12-2; the table's TRBD2 call for D was not verified on the DNA. TRBV12-2 is noted as a pseudogene. This CDR3 spans 14 amino acids. The CDR3 reads CASRLGGFTGEQYF. CDR3 DNA sequence: TGTGCAAGTCGCTTAGGAGGGTTCACTGGCGAGCAGTACTTC.

This CDR3 reads CASSQDGDRGHYEQYF. The CDR3 DNA sequence: TGTGCCAGCAGCCAAGATGGGGACAGGGGGCATTACGAGCAGTACTTC. The gene calls are TRBV4-2 and TRBJ2-7; 12 bases match TRBD1. The CDR3 has 16 amino acids. CDR1 and CDR2 (germline): LGHNA, YNFKEQ. V lost 0 bases, J lost 4 bases, and 4 bases stayed unmatched.

The chain carries TRBV19 and TRBJ1-1, with 7 bases lining up with TRBD1. J was trimmed by 1 base and V by 4 bases; bases with no gene match: 0. This CDR3 comprises 13 residues. Germline V gene lookup returns CDR1 LNHDA and CDR2 SQIVND (reference sequence). The CDR3 nucleotides read TGTGCCAGTAGTAACAGGGGGAACACTGAAGCTTTCTTT. As protein: CASSNRGNTEAFF.

A note on this clone: This sample also contains other DNA sequences that code for the same CDR3. The chain has TRBV5-6 and TRBJ2-1, with 9 bases aligning to TRBD1. Germline CDR1 and CDR2: SGHDT and YYEEEE. V shed 2 bases and J 1 base; nucleotides not matched to a gene: 1. The CDR3 is 15 amino acids. CDR3 loop: CASSFGQGSYNEQFF. DNA for the CDR3: TGTGCCAGCAGCTTCGGACAGGGGTCCTACAATGAGCAGTTCTTC.

This clone was seen more than once but under ten times. The chain links TRBV7-9 to TRBJ2-2; 9 bases align to TRBD2. The germline V gene encodes CDR1 SEHNR and CDR2 FQNEAQ (reference sequence). The CDR3 is made up of 17 amino acids. V lost 4 bases and J lost 5; bases outside the gene matches: 11. The CDR3 loop is CASSSGLAGGKTGELFF. For the CDR3, the DNA is TGTGCCAGCAGCTCAGGACTCGCGGGAGGGAAGACCGGGGAGCTGTTTTTT.

This chain uses TRBV6-1 with TRBJ1-6, with D tentatively TRBD1 (5 bases). Trimming removed 10 bases at V and 7 bases at J, with 17 bases between. Per germline, CDR1 MNHNS and CDR2 SASEGT. The CDR3 spans 14 residues. This CDR3 is CATWGGTGNSPLHF. In DNA form, the CDR3 reads TGTGCCACTTGGGGGGGTACAGGCAATTCACCCCTCCACTTT.

This chain uses TRBV9 with TRBJ2-3, with TRBD2 as a possible D gene (5 bases). The CDR3 spans 15 residues. V lost 0 bases, J lost 4 bases, and 12 bases lay in between. CDR1 SGDLS and CDR2 YYNGEE come from the germline V gene. CDR3 protein: CASSVATPGSDTQYF. DNA of the CDR3: TGTGCCAGCAGCGTAGCGACCCCGGGGTCAGATACGCAGTATTTT.

The chain recombines TRBV28 with TRBJ1-5; D is possibly TRBD1 (6 bases). The CDR3 has 16 residues. With 5 bases removed from V and 1 base from J, the gap between germline ends came to 15 bases. Germline CDR1 is MDHEN and CDR2 is SYDVKM. The CDR3: CASSPGLRGSNQPQHF. CDR3 DNA sequence: TGTGCCAGCAGTCCGGGACTAAGGGGGAGCAATCAGCCCCAGCATTTT. Together with reference TRBV28 and TRBJ1-5, the CDR3 gives the full variable domain: DVKVTQSSRYLVKRTGEKVFLECVQDMDHENMFWYRQDPGLGLRLIYFSYDVKMKEKGDIPEGYSVSREKKERFSLILESASTNQTSMYLCASSPGLRGSNQPQHFGDGTRLSIL.

A few counts support this clone. The V gene is TRBV11-3, the J gene TRBJ1-6, with D unclear. This CDR3 contains 10 residues. V lost 5 bases to trimming and J lost 10 bases, with 3 bases between them. Germline values: CDR1 SGHNT, CDR2 YENEEA. The CDR3 nucleotides are TGTGCCAGCAGCAGGTCACCCCTCCACTTT. Translated: CASSRSPLHF.

This chain connects TRBV9 to TRBJ1-5, with 8 bases matching TRBD1. V was pared by 3 bases and J by 6 bases, with 8 bases of the junction left unmatched. The CDR3 covers 15 residues. CDR1 is SGDLS, CDR2 YYNGEE, per germline. CDR3 region: CASSAMDRVGQPQHF. Here the CDR3 DNA reads TGTGCCAGCAGCGCTATGGACAGGGTAGGTCAGCCCCAGCATTTT.

A single count supports this clone. V and J are TRBV27 and TRBJ1-1; 11 positions agree with TRBD1. The length of the CDR3 is 16 residues. CDR1 and CDR2 (germline): MNHEY, SMNVEV (reference sequence). V lost 5 bases and J lost 2; bases outside the gene matches: 7. The CDR3 loop reads CASSPGDRGFNTEAFF. The CDR3 bases are TGTGCCAGCAGTCCAGGGGACAGGGGGTTTAACACTGAAGCTTTCTTT.

The genes are TRBV15 and TRBJ1-2; 7 bases agree with TRBD1. V lost 1 base to trimming and J lost 3 bases; unmatched junction nucleotides: 8. Germline assignment: CDR1 LNHNV and CDR2 YYDKDF (reference sequence). This CDR3 region has 16 residues. In DNA form, the CDR3 reads TGTGCCACCAGCAGAGCCCTCGCAGGGGGAGACTATGGCTACACCTTC. It yields the protein CATSRALAGGDYGYTF. Filled out from reference TRBV15 and TRBJ1-2, the complete variable domain reads DAMVIQNPRYQVTQFGKPVTLSCSQTLNHNVMYWYQQKSSQAPKLLFHYYDKDFNNEADTPDNFQSRRPNTSFCFLDIRSPGLGDTAMYLCATSRALAGGDYGYTFGSGTRLTVV.

The chain has TRBV7-9 and TRBJ2-5, with TRBD1 as a possible D gene (6 bases). V lost 1 base and J lost 4, with 13 bases in between. Germline CDR1 and CDR2: SEHNR and FQNEAQ (reference sequence). This CDR3 is built from 15 residues. The CDR3 coding sequence is TGTGCCAGCAGCTTAGGCCTTACAGGGCCAGAGACCCAGTACTTC. Protein sequence: CASSLGLTGPETQYF.

This clone was detected many times. The rearrangement links TRBV4-3 to TRBJ1-6; a possible D gene is TRBD1 (5 bases). The CDR3 has 14 amino acids. V shed 0 bases and J shed 15 bases, with 15 bases lying between them. Germline assignment: CDR1 LGHNA and CDR2 YSLEER. The CDR3 spells CASSQDPTGPLLHF. DNA of the CDR3: TGCGCCAGCAGCCAAGATCCCACAGGTCCGCTCCTCCACTTT.

This clone showed up just a few times. The V gene is TRBV28, the J gene TRBJ1-5; D might be TRBD1 (6 bases). The CDR3 has 15 residues. From germline, CDR1 is MDHEN and CDR2 SYDVKM. The V gene lost 5 bases and the J gene lost 1 base, with 12 bases spanning the gap. The CDR3 coding sequence is TGTGCCAGCAGTCCCCCAGGGGAAAGCAATCAGCCCCAGCATTTT. It is translated as CASSPPGESNQPQHF.

The CDR3 reads CSGRVTDTQYF. As DNA, the CDR3 is TGCAGTGGAAGAGTAACAGATACGCAGTATTTT. The gene calls are TRBV20-1 and TRBJ2-3; D not certain. CDR3 size: 11 residues. V lost 7 bases and J lost 3, with 8 bases in between. Per the germline V gene, CDR1 is DFQATT and CDR2 is SNEGSKA (reference sequence).

This chain uses TRBV2 with TRBJ2-5; D is ambiguous. V was cut by 6 bases and J by 9 bases, with 11 bases left in between. Germline CDR1 and CDR2: SNHLY and FYNNEI. The CDR3 is 11 amino acids. This CDR3 reads CASRPGPAQYF. DNA for the CDR3: TGTGCCAGCAGGCCCGGCCCGGCCCAGTACTTC.

The chain employs TRBV11-3 and TRBJ2-5, with D possibly being TRBD2 (5 bases). Germline CDR1 reads SGHNT; CDR2 reads YENEEA. The CDR3 spans 15 residues. With 1 base removed from V and 4 bases from J, the gap between germline ends came to 13 bases. CDR3 coding DNA: TGTGCCAGCAGCTTAGTGGTACTAGGCCTAGAGACCCAGTACTTC. Its translation is CASSLVVLGLETQYF.

As concerns this clone: Other DNA sequences of this sample code for an identical CDR3. This chain uses TRBV5-4 with TRBJ2-7, with no clear D. There are 13 residues in the CDR3. With 0 bases removed from V and 1 base from J, the gap between germline ends came to 5 bases. Looked up from germline, CDR1 is SGHNT and CDR2 is YYREEE (reference sequence). The CDR3 loop reads CASSLVGSYEQYF. The CDR3 coding sequence is TGTGCCAGCAGCTTGGTTGGGTCCTACGAGCAGTACTTC.

The chain is built from TRBV11-1 and TRBJ1-1; no definite D call. Trimming cost V 1 base and J 1 base, with 7 bases left between them. CDR3 length equals 14 residues. Germline CDR1 reads SGHAT; CDR2 reads FQDESV (reference sequence). CDR3 amino acids: CASSLVTPNTEAFF. The CDR3, as DNA: TGTGCCAGCAGCTTAGTTACTCCGAACACTGAAGCTTTCTTT.

The rearrangement uses TRBV9 and TRBJ2-1, with D perhaps TRBD2 (6 bases). V lost 2 bases, J lost 3 bases, and 12 bases lay in between. Germline V lookup: CDR1 SGDLS, CDR2 YYNGEE. The CDR3 covers 15 residues. This chain's CDR3 is CASSVNSGNYNEQFF. The CDR3 nucleotides are TGTGCCAGCAGCGTCAATAGCGGTAACTACAATGAGCAGTTCTTC.

The genes are TRBV7-3 and TRBJ2-2, with 9 bases aligning to TRBD1. Per germline, CDR1 SGHTA and CDR2 FQGTGA. CDR3 size: 15 residues. V shed 4 bases and J 4 bases; nucleotides not matched to a gene: 4. The CDR3 is CASSSGQGFTGELFF. The CDR3 DNA sequence: TGTGCCAGCAGCTCAGGACAGGGGTTCACCGGGGAGCTGTTTTTT.